This entry concerns a single TCR beta chain. What it recognizes is unknown. This sample is drawn from a study of persistence of HIV-infected CD4 T cells. This nonspecific control used anti-CD3/anti-CD28 bead stimulation of CD4+ T cells. Responding CD4+ T cells were sorted by upregulation of both CD40 ligand and CD69. The immunoSEQ assay was version 4, run in survey mode. Here immunoSEQ multiplex PCR was the method, and the copy in TCRdb shows in-frame clones only, minus some. This sample has 35,000 to 50,000 clones, with 91% found just once. The CDR3 has 15 amino acids. V lost 0 bases and J 0 bases, leaving 9 bases between the germline ends. Germline values: CDR1 SGHRS, CDR2 YFSETQ.

V is TRBV5-1 and J is TRBJ1-1; no clear D gene. This sample comprised CD4+ T cells sorted from PBMCs after roughly 17-hour stimulation, obtained from a patient who received antiretroviral therapy. The TCR was taken from an adult man with HIV who was CMV-seropositive. CDR3 coding DNA: TGCGCCAGCAGCTTGGGCTTGGGGATGAACACTGAAGCTTTCTTT. Protein product: CASSLGLGMNTEAFF. Full variable domain (rest looked up from reference TRBV5-1 and TRBJ1-1): KAGVTQTPRYLIKTRGQQVTLSCSPISGHRSVSWYQQTPGQGLQFLFEYFSETQRNKGNFPGRFSGRQFSNSRSEMNVSTLELGDSALYLCASSLGLGMNTEAFFGQGTRLTVV.